These T cell receptor beta chains were read from a single sample in a study of cytomegalovirus exposure and HLA in healthy donors. TCRdb's table, derived via immunoSEQ multiplex PCR, lists solely in-frame clones and lacks some. Altogether approximately 200,000 clones are present, over 60% being singletons, with the ten largest covering 15%. The sample comprised PBMCs. The receptors shown here come from a man aged 35-49 years in good health and CMV-seronegative. Each CDR3 is given with its conserved first and last residue. The D gene is left open where the match is weak. Clone size, where shown, is once, few, many, or a class for clones that have expanded.

clone size: -
D gene: -
V gene: TRBV18
J gene: TRBJ2-2
CDR3 DNA: TGTGCCAGCTCACCAGCGGAGCACACCGGGGAGCTGTTTTTT
CDR3 protein: CASSPAEHTGELFF

clone size: -
D gene: -
V gene: TRBV5-1
J gene: TRBJ1-1
CDR3 DNA: TGCGCCAGCAGCTTGCAGGGGAACACTGAAGCTTTCTTT
CDR3 protein: CASSLQGNTEAFF

clone size: -
D gene: TRBD2
V gene: TRBV7-8
J gene: TRBJ2-7
CDR3 DNA: TGTGCCAGCAGCTTACAGTGGGGGACTAGCGGTTTGCCCTACGAGCAGTACTTC
CDR3 protein: CASSLQWGTSGLPYEQYF

clone size: once
D gene: TRBD1
V gene: TRBV19
J gene: TRBJ1-2
CDR3 DNA: TGTGCCAGTAGTAGGGACAGGACTAACTATGGCTACACCTTC
CDR3 protein: CASSRDRTNYGYTF

clone size: -
D gene: -
V gene: TRBV5-1
J gene: TRBJ2-2
CDR3 DNA: TGCGCCAGCAGCTTCCGGGCAGGGGAAAGCACCGGGGAGCTGTTTTTT
CDR3 protein: CASSFRAGESTGELFF

clone size: -
D gene: TRBD2
V gene: TRBV27
J gene: TRBJ2-1
CDR3 DNA: TGTGCCAGCAGTTGGACTAGCGGGAGCCTCTACAATGAGCAGTTCTTC
CDR3 protein: CASSWTSGSLYNEQFF

clone size: -
D gene: TRBD2
V gene: TRBV2
J gene: TRBJ2-1
CDR3 DNA: TGTGCCAGCATTTCGCTAGCGGGGGTTATCGATGAGCAGTTCTTC
CDR3 protein: CASISLAGVIDEQFF

clone size: -
D gene: TRBD2
V gene: TRBV28
J gene: TRBJ2-1
CDR3 DNA: TGTGCCAGCAGTCAACTAGCGGGAGGGCATGAGCAGTTCTTC
CDR3 protein: CASSQLAGGHEQFF

clone size: -
D gene: -
V gene: TRBV10-1
J gene: TRBJ2-4
CDR3 DNA: TGCGCCAGCAGTGAGTCGACTGCCAATACGAACATTCAGTACTTC
CDR3 protein: CASSESTANTNIQYF

clone size: -
D gene: TRBD1
V gene: TRBV5-1
J gene: TRBJ1-3
CDR3 DNA: TGCGCCAGCAGCGATGGACAGGCCTCTGGAAACACCATATATTTT
CDR3 protein: CASSDGQASGNTIYF

clone size: once
D gene: TRBD1
V gene: TRBV7-9
J gene: TRBJ1-1
CDR3 DNA: TGTGCCAGCAGCTTAGGGGCGTGGACAGGTGAAGCTTTCTTT
CDR3 protein: CASSLGAWTGEAFF

clone size: -
D gene: -
V gene: TRBV5-4
J gene: TRBJ2-3
CDR3 DNA: TGTGCCAGCACCATCGGACTGAGAGAGACAGATACGCAGTATTTT
CDR3 protein: CASTIGLRETDTQYF

clone size: -
D gene: -
V gene: TRBV20-1
J gene: TRBJ2-7
CDR3 DNA: TGCAGTGCCGATGAGTACGAGCAGTACTTC
CDR3 protein: CSADEYEQYF

clone size: -
D gene: TRBD1
V gene: TRBV28
J gene: TRBJ1-2
CDR3 DNA: TGTGCCAGCAGTACCCCGGGACAGGCTATTGGGGGCTACACCTTC
CDR3 protein: CASSTPGQAIGGYTF

clone size: -
D gene: -
V gene: TRBV5-6
J gene: TRBJ2-2
CDR3 DNA: TGTGCCAGCAGCTTGGGGGGCCAGGGTTGGAGGGAGCTGTTTTTT
CDR3 protein: CASSLGGQGWRELFF

clone size: -
D gene: TRBD1
V gene: TRBV11-2
J gene: TRBJ2-5
CDR3 DNA: TGTGCCAGCAGCTTAGGTCGGCAGGGGGCAGAGACCCAGTACTTC
CDR3 protein: CASSLGRQGAETQYF

clone size: -
D gene: -
V gene: TRBV19
J gene: TRBJ2-5
CDR3 DNA: TGTGCCAGTAGTATCAACAGGGCGGAGACCCAGTACTTC
CDR3 protein: CASSINRAETQYF

clone size: -
D gene: TRBD1
V gene: TRBV6-5
J gene: TRBJ2-5
CDR3 DNA: TGTGCCAGCAGTTATAGTTACAGGGGAAAGACCCAGTACTTC
CDR3 protein: CASSYSYRGKTQYF

clone size: -
D gene: TRBD1
V gene: TRBV9
J gene: TRBJ1-1
CDR3 DNA: TGTGCCAGCAGCGCGGTAGACAGGGTCCCCACTGAAGCTTTCTTT
CDR3 protein: CASSAVDRVPTEAFF

clone size: -
D gene: TRBD2
V gene: TRBV27
J gene: TRBJ2-5
CDR3 DNA: TGTGCCAGCAGTTTAGGGACTAGCGGAGAGACCCAGTACTTC
CDR3 protein: CASSLGTSGETQYF

clone size: few
D gene: -
V gene: TRBV5-4
J gene: TRBJ2-6
CDR3 DNA: TGTGCCAGCAGCTTGGTGGCAGTAACTGGGGCCAACGTCCTGACTTTC
CDR3 protein: CASSLVAVTGANVLTF

clone size: few
D gene: -
V gene: TRBV14
J gene: TRBJ1-4
CDR3 DNA: TGTGCCAGCAGCCAAGGGATACGCGGGGGAAAACTGTTTTTT
CDR3 protein: CASSQGIRGGKLFF

clone size: -
D gene: -
V gene: TRBV19
J gene: TRBJ2-3
CDR3 DNA: TGTGCCAGTAGTATGAGGCTCCTCTCATTCACAGATACGCAGTATTTT
CDR3 protein: CASSMRLLSFTDTQYF

clone size: few
D gene: TRBD1
V gene: TRBV28
J gene: TRBJ1-2
CDR3 DNA: TGTGCCAGCAGTTTAGAGGACAGGCTCCTCTATGGCTACACCTTC
CDR3 protein: CASSLEDRLLYGYTF

clone size: -
D gene: -
V gene: TRBV5-4
J gene: TRBJ2-7
CDR3 DNA: TGTGCCAGCAGCTTGGTCGGAGGTGGCGAGCAGTACTTC
CDR3 protein: CASSLVGGGEQYF

clone size: -
D gene: -
V gene: TRBV6-1
J gene: TRBJ1-5
CDR3 DNA: TGTGCCAGCAGTGAAGCCTGGGTCGGGCTGGCCCACTGGGGAGCCCAGCATTTT
CDR3 protein: CASSEAWVGLAHWGAQHF

clone size: -
D gene: TRBD1
V gene: TRBV6-5
J gene: TRBJ2-1
CDR3 DNA: TGTGCCAGCAGTCTCGACAGGGTTGGATACAATGAGCAGTTCTTC
CDR3 protein: CASSLDRVGYNEQFF

clone size: -
D gene: TRBD2
V gene: TRBV10-1
J gene: TRBJ2-5
CDR3 DNA: TGCGCCAGCAGCGGGGACTCCCGGGGGGAGCAGTACTTC
CDR3 protein: CASSGDSRGEQYF

clone size: -
D gene: -
V gene: TRBV6-6
J gene: TRBJ2-5
CDR3 DNA: TGTGCCAGCAGCCAAACTAGCCCGGGGGCCCAGTACTTC
CDR3 protein: CASSQTSPGAQYF

clone size: -
D gene: -
V gene: TRBV10-1
J gene: TRBJ1-4
CDR3 DNA: TGCGCCAGCAGGGGGAGGGGGGCGGGTGAAAAACTGTTTTTT
CDR3 protein: CASRGRGAGEKLFF

clone size: few
D gene: TRBD2
V gene: TRBV9
J gene: TRBJ2-2
CDR3 DNA: TGTGCCAGCAGCGTAAGGGCAGGGAGGGACACCGGGGAGCTGTTTTTT
CDR3 protein: CASSVRAGRDTGELFF

clone size: few
D gene: TRBD2
V gene: TRBV5-1
J gene: TRBJ2-5
CDR3 DNA: TGCGCCAGCAGCCCTGGACTAGCCGATTACCAAGAGACCCAGTACTTC
CDR3 protein: CASSPGLADYQETQYF

clone size: -
D gene: -
V gene: TRBV7-8
J gene: TRBJ1-4
CDR3 DNA: TGTGCCAGCAGCCTCACCAGTGCGGATGAAAAACTGTTTTTT
CDR3 protein: CASSLTSADEKLFF

clone size: once
D gene: TRBD2
V gene: TRBV19
J gene: TRBJ2-7
CDR3 DNA: TGTGCCAGTACCCCCGGGACTAGCGGGGGGAGATCCTACGAGCAGTACTTC
CDR3 protein: CASTPGTSGGRSYEQYF

clone size: -
D gene: -
V gene: TRBV6-5
J gene: TRBJ2-1
CDR3 DNA: TGTGCTACATACAAGCACCCGGGGTACAATGAGCAGTTCTTC
CDR3 protein: CATYKHPGYNEQFF

clone size: -
D gene: -
V gene: TRBV25-1
J gene: TRBJ2-1
CDR3 DNA: TGTGCCAGCAGGGAGGGACAGTTTGAGCAGTTCTTC
CDR3 protein: CASREGQFEQFF

clone size: -
D gene: TRBD1
V gene: TRBV14
J gene: TRBJ2-5
CDR3 DNA: TGTGCCAGCAGCCATTCCGGGACAGGGCGCGAGACCCAGTACTTC
CDR3 protein: CASSHSGTGRETQYF

clone size: -
D gene: TRBD2
V gene: TRBV7-3
J gene: TRBJ2-3
CDR3 DNA: TGTGCCAGCAGCCGTGGACTAGCGCCAGATACGCAGTATTTT
CDR3 protein: CASSRGLAPDTQYF

clone size: -
D gene: -
V gene: TRBV4-2
J gene: TRBJ1-1
CDR3 DNA: TGTGCCAGCAGCCAAGAGGCAGGGGTGGACACTGAAGCTTTCTTT
CDR3 protein: CASSQEAGVDTEAFF

clone size: -
D gene: -
V gene: TRBV10-3
J gene: TRBJ2-7
CDR3 DNA: TGTGCCATCAGTGAGAGGGACCGGGACACATACTACGAGCAGTACTTC
CDR3 protein: CAISERDRDTYYEQYF

clone size: -
D gene: TRBD2
V gene: TRBV10-3
J gene: TRBJ2-5
CDR3 DNA: TGTGCCATCAGGGAGACTAGCGGGGGGCAGAAGACCCAGTACTTC
CDR3 protein: CAIRETSGGQKTQYF